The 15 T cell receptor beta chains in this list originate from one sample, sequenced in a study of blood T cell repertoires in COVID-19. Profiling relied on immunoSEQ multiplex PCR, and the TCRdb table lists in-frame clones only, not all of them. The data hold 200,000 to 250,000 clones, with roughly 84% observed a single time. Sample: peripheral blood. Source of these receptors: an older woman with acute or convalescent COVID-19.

The CDR3 sequence is CASSLVERGTEAFF. The CDR3 nucleotides read TGTGCCAGCAGCTTAGTAGAACGCGGCACTGAAGCTTTCTTT. The chain carries TRBV7-8 and TRBJ1-1; D is unclear. The length of the CDR3 is 14 residues. The germline V gene has CDR1 SGHVS and CDR2 FQNEAQ. The V gene lost 1 base and the J gene lost 4 bases, with 10 bases spanning the gap.

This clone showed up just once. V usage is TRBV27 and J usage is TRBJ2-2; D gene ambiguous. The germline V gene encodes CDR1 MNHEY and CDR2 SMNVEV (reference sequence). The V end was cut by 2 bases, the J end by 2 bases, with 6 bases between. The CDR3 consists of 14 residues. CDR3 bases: TGTGCCAGCAGTTTAGGCCTCAACACCGGGGAGCTGTTTTTT. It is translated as CASSLGLNTGELFF.

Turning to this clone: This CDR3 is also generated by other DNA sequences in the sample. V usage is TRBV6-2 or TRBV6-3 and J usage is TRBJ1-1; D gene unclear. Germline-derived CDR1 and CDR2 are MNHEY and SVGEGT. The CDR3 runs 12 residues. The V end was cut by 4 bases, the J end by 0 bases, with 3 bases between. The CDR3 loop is CASSSVNTEAFF. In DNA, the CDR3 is TGTGCCAGCAGTTCTGTGAACACTGAAGCTTTCTTT.

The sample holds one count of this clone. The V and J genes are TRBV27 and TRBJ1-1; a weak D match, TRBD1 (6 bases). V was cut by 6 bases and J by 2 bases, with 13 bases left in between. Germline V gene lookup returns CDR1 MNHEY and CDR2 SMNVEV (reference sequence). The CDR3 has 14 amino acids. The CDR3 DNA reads TGTGCCAGCAGGAGCAGGGGTCGCAACACTGAAGCTTTCTTT. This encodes CASRSRGRNTEAFF.

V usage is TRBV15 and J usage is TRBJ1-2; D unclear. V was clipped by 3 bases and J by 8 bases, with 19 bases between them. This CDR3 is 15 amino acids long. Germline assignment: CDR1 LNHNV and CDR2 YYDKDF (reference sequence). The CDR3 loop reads CATSRERKGPGGYTF. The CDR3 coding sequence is TGTGCCACCAGCAGGGAGAGGAAAGGGCCGGGGGGCTACACCTTC.

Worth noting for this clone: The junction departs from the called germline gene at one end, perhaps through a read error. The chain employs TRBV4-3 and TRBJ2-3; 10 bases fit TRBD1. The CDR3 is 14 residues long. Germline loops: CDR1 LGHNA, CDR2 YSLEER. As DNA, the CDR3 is TGCGCCAGCAGCAAAGACAGGGGGCCAGATACGCAGTATTTT. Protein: CASSKDRGPDTQYF.

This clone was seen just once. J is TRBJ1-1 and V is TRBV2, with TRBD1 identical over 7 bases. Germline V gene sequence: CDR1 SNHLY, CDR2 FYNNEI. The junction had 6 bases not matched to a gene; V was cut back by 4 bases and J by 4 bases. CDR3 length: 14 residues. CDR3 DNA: TGTGCCAGCAGTGGTAGGGCAGGGGGCACTGAAGCTTTCTTT. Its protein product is CASSGRAGGTEAFF.

CDR3 loop: CASRNAPRTGYGYTF. CDR3 DNA sequence: TGTGCCAGCCGCAATGCCCCACGAACAGGGTATGGCTACACCTTC. V and J are TRBV2 and TRBJ1-2, with a tentative D call TRBD1 (6 bases). Deletions cut 8 bases from V and 5 bases from J, with 21 bases between. CDR1 and CDR2 (germline): SNHLY, FYNNEI. The CDR3 consists of 15 residues.

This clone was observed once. The CDR3 reads CASRRFDRGGYGYTF. The CDR3 coding sequence is TGTGCCAGCAGGCGATTCGACAGGGGCGGCTATGGCTACACCTTC. This chain links TRBV5-6 with TRBJ1-2, with 8 bases aligning to TRBD1. In germline, CDR1 is SGHDT, CDR2 YYEEEE. Unmatched junction bases numbered 10, after V lost 5 bases and J lost 4 bases. The CDR3 is made up of 15 amino acids.

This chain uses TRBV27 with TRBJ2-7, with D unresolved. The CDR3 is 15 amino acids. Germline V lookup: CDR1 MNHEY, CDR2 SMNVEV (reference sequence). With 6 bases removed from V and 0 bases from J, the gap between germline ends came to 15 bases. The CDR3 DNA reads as TGTGCCAGCAGGCCAGGTTCGGCGAGCTCCTACGAGCAGTACTTC. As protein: CASRPGSASSYEQYF.

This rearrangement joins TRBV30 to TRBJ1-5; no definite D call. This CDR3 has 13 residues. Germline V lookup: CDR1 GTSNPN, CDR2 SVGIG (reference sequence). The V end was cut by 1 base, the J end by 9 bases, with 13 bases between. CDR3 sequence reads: CAWSDGVQRPQHF. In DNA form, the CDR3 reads TGTGCCTGGAGTGACGGGGTCCAAAGGCCCCAGCATTTT. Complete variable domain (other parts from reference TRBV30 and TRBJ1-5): SQTIHQWPATLVQPVGSPLSLECTVEGTSNPNLYWYRQAAGRGLQLLFYSVGIGQISSEVPQNLSASRPQDRQFILSSKKLLLSDSGFYLCAWSDGVQRPQHFGDGTRLSIL.

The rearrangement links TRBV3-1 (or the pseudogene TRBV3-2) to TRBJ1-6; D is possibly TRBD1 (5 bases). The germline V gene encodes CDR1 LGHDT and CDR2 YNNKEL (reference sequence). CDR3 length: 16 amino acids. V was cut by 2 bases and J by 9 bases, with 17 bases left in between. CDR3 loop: CASSQMGPRGSSPLHF. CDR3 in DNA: TGTGCCAGCAGCCAAATGGGCCCTAGGGGTTCTTCACCCCTCCACTTT.

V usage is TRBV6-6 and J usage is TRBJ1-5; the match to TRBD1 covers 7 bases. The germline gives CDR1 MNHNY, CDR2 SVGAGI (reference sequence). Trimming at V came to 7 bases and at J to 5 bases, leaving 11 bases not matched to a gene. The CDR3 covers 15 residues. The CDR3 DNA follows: TGTGCCAGCACTCCGACAGGGAGGATCGATCAGCCCCAGCATTTT. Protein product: CASTPTGRIDQPQHF.

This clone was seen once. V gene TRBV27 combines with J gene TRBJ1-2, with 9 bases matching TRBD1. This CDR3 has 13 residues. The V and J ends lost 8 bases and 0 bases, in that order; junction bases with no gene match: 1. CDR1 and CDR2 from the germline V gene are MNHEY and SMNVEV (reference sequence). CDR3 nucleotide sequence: TGTGCCAGCCACAGGGGGCCTAACTATGGCTACACCTTC. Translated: CASHRGPNYGYTF.

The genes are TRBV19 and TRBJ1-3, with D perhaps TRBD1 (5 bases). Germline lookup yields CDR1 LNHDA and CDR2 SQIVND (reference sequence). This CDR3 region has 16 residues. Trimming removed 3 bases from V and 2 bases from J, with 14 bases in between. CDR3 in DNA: TGTGCCAGTAGTATTACGCGGGGGGTAGCTGGAAACACCATATATTTT. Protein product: CASSITRGVAGNTIYF.